These 26 T cell receptor beta chains were all obtained from the same sample, sequenced in a study of CD8+CD57+ T cells in acquired aplastic anemia (dated by TCRdb to between 2017 and 2018). Patients chosen for sequencing had shown expansion of CD8+CD57+ cells by flow cytometry. Sequencing was carried out with an Illumina HiSeq 2000. TCR beta VDJ combination and CDR3 sequence profiling used genomic DNA as the template. The raw public reads went through TCRdb reprocessing: fastp at Q25, MiXCR clone calling, in-frame beta chains kept. Identical CDR3 protein sequences are pooled into one entry, listed with their most common genes and DNA. The sample table holds hundreds of thousands of distinct CDR3 sequences, of which around 32% were seen once. Under 0.95% of the sample is held by the ten biggest clonotypes. The sequenced material came from sorted CD4+, CD8+, or CD8+CD57+ T cells (not recorded which) from PBMCs. All receptors come from a human donor with aplastic anemia.

V usage is TRBV5-1 and J usage is TRBJ2-5, with no clear D. This CDR3 has 12 amino acids. CDR1 and CDR2 from the germline V gene are SGHRS and YFSETQ. With 6 bases removed from V and 5 bases from J, the gap between germline ends came to 11 bases. CDR3 coding DNA: TGCGCCAGCACTCACAGTTCGGAGACCCAGTACTTC. Residues: CASTHSSETQYF.

This clonotype came up many times. The CDR3 DNA sequence: TGTGCCAGCAGTGACGGGGGTCCCCAAGAGACCCAGTACTTC. Translating gives CASSDGGPQETQYF. The chain carries TRBV2 and TRBJ2-5; D perhaps matches TRBD2 (6 bases). Germline CDR1 SNHLY, CDR2 FYNNEI. The CDR3 loop spans 14 amino acids. The V end lost 3 bases, the J end lost 1 base, and 9 bases lay between the germline ends.

The chain combines TRBV29-1 with TRBJ1-2, with D possibly matching TRBD1 (5 bases). Germline V gene lookup returns CDR1 SQVTM and CDR2 ANQGSEA. The CDR3 is 13 amino acids. With 3 bases removed from V and 7 bases from J, the gap between germline ends came to 15 bases. CDR3 sequence reads: CSVDGGVWAGYTF. In nucleotides, the CDR3 is TGCAGCGTTGATGGGGGGGTCTGGGCTGGCTACACCTTC.

The V and J genes are TRBV20-1 and TRBJ1-1; maybe TRBD1 (6 bases). V was pared by 6 bases and J by 7 bases, with 18 bases between. CDR3 length equals 13 residues. Germline values: CDR1 DFQATT, CDR2 SNEGSKA (reference sequence). CDR3 coding DNA: TGCAGTGCCCATGCAGGGGTTCTGGGTGAAGCTTTCTTT. It is translated as CSAHAGVLGEAFF.

This clonotype was seen a handful of times. This chain links TRBV11-2 with TRBJ2-7; 10 positions match TRBD2. Germline lookup yields CDR1 SGHAT and CDR2 FQNNGV. Germline trimming cut 2 bases from V and 2 bases from J; bases unmatched to any gene: 6. This CDR3 comprises 16 residues. The DNA for the CDR3 is TGTGCCAGCAGCTTATTACAGCGGGGGGGACCCTACGAGCAGTACTTC. Amino acid sequence: CASSLLQRGGPYEQYF. The variable domain in full, with the rest retrieved from reference TRBV11-2 and TRBJ2-7, is EAGVAQSPRYKIIEKRQSVAFWCNPISGHATLYWYQQILGQGPKLLIQFQNNGVVDDSQLPKDRFSAERLKGVDSTLKIQPAKLEDSAVYLCASSLLQRGGPYEQYFGPGTRLTVT.

This clonotype was recorded at least ten times. The chain carries TRBV7-3 and TRBJ1-1; D possibly corresponds to TRBD1 (6 bases). Trimming removed 5 bases from V and 10 bases from J, with 23 bases in between. Germline values: CDR1 SGHTA, CDR2 FQGTGA. The CDR3 totals 15 residues. The CDR3 nucleotides are TGTGCCAGCAGCGCCGGACCCGGGACATCCCTCCCAGCTTTCTTT. The encoded protein is CASSAGPGTSLPAFF.

In regard to this clonotype: One junction end does not reproduce the germline sequence, and a read error may be involved. The rearrangement uses TRBV19 and TRBJ2-2, with 7 nucleotides matching TRBD1. CDR3 length: 15 amino acids. Germline CDR1 reads LNHDA; CDR2 reads SQIVND (reference sequence). This chain's CDR3 is CASSIDRVRTGEPFF. The CDR3 nucleotides are TGTGCCAGTAGTATCGACAGGGTGAGGACCGGGGAGCCGTTTTTT.

The V call is TRBV15, the J call TRBJ2-7, with D perhaps TRBD2 (7 bases). The germline V gene has CDR1 LNHNV and CDR2 YYDKDF (reference sequence). This CDR3 is 15 amino acids long. The germline V and J ends were trimmed by 4 bases and 2 bases, with 15 bases remaining between them. The CDR3 region has the DNA TGTGCCACCAGCAAGGCGGGGGCTACCGCCTACGAGCAGTACTTC. This gives the protein CATSKAGATAYEQYF.

This clonotype was recorded many times. The J gene is TRBJ2-1, the V gene TRBV24-1; D possibly corresponds to TRBD2 (5 bases). This CDR3 spans 17 amino acids. V was pared by 4 bases and J by 4 bases, with 19 bases between. CDR1 is KGHDR and CDR2 is SFDVKD in the germline V gene. This CDR3 is CATSDPPPRSGYNEQFF. The CDR3 region has the DNA TGTGCCACCAGTGACCCCCCCCCACGAAGCGGATACAATGAGCAGTTCTTC.

The genes are TRBV10-2 and TRBJ1-1; perhaps TRBD1 as D (5 bases). V was shortened by 1 base and J by 3 bases, with 12 bases between the two germline ends. CDR1 and CDR2 (germline): WSHSY, SAAADI. The CDR3 extends over 15 amino acids. CDR3 coding DNA: TGCGCCAGCAGTGAGTTACAGGTTTGGGACACTGAAGCTTTCTTT. This sequence encodes CASSELQVWDTEAFF.

This clonotype was observed many times. This chain connects TRBV9 to TRBJ1-3; D remains ambiguous. CDR1 is SGDLS and CDR2 is YYNGEE in the germline V gene. This CDR3 spans 14 amino acids. V was clipped by 2 bases and J by 3 bases, with 9 bases between them. CDR3 protein: CASSVELGGNTIYF. DNA of the CDR3: TGTGCCAGCAGCGTCGAGTTAGGTGGAAACACCATATATTTT. The complete variable domain, with remaining parts taken from reference TRBV9 and TRBJ1-3, reads DSGVTQTPKHLITATGQRVTLRCSPRSGDLSVYWYQQSLDQGLQFLIQYYNGEERAKGNILERFSAQQFPDLHSELNLSSLELGDSALYFCASSVELGGNTIYFGEGSWLTVV.

The gene calls are TRBV6-6 and TRBJ1-3; no definite D call. The CDR3 covers 11 residues. V was trimmed by 6 bases and J by 7 bases, leaving 7 bases between them. Germline assignment: CDR1 MNHNY and CDR2 SVGAGI (reference sequence). CDR3 coding DNA: TGTGCCAGCAGCATACAGAACACCATATATTTT. Translated: CASSIQNTIYF.

The chain joins TRBV4-3 to TRBJ1-2; no clear D. The germline V gene encodes CDR1 LGHNA and CDR2 YSLEER. V lost 0 bases and J 1 base, leaving 18 bases between the germline ends. CDR3 length equals 18 residues. In DNA form, the CDR3 reads TGCGCCAGCAGCCAAGAATTCAGGCAAACGGTTGATAACTATGGCTACACCTTC. Protein sequence: CASSQEFRQTVDNYGYTF.

This clonotype was seen more than once but under ten times. The rearrangement uses TRBV20-1 and TRBJ1-6; D ambiguous. The CDR3 covers 15 residues. Germline loops: CDR1 DFQATT, CDR2 SNEGSKA (reference sequence). Between the trimmed V and J ends, which lost 7 bases and 0 bases, there was a span of 13 bases. CDR3 nucleotide sequence: TGCAGTGTTTCGGGGATGAGCTCCTATAATTCACCCCTCCACTTT. Translation: CSVSGMSSYNSPLHF.

This clonotype was counted many times. The chain is built from TRBV19 and TRBJ2-3; D possibly matches TRBD1 or TRBD2 (5 bases each). CDR1 is LNHDA and CDR2 is SQIVND in the germline V gene (reference sequence). The CDR3 loop spans 18 amino acids. The ends were cut back, 5 bases at V and 0 bases at J, with 21 bases in the middle. The CDR3 loop is CASSGSAGHRTSTDTQYF. The CDR3 nucleotides read TGTGCCAGTAGTGGTAGCGCCGGACACCGTACTAGCACAGATACGCAGTATTTT.

The rearrangement links TRBV5-1 to TRBJ2-5; TRBD1 matches at 7 bases. Looked up from germline, CDR1 is SGHRS and CDR2 is YFSETQ. The CDR3 covers 14 residues. With V trimmed by 3 bases and J by 2 bases, 4 bases remained unmatched. The CDR3 loop is CASSWDSRQETQYF. The CDR3 nucleotides read TGCGCCAGCAGCTGGGACAGCAGACAAGAGACCCAGTACTTC. Full variable domain (outside the CDR3, taken from reference TRBV5-1 and TRBJ2-5): KAGVTQTPRYLIKTRGQQVTLSCSPISGHRSVSWYQQTPGQGLQFLFEYFSETQRNKGNFPGRFSGRQFSNSRSEMNVSTLELGDSALYLCASSWDSRQETQYFGPGTRLLVL.

The chain employs TRBV5-1 and TRBJ1-1; D is possibly TRBD1 (6 bases). CDR1 is SGHRS, CDR2 YFSETQ, per germline. This CDR3 is built from 15 residues. Trimming shortened V by 0 bases and J by 0 bases, and 9 bases separated the two germline ends. The CDR3 reads CASSLETGMNTEAFF. The DNA of the CDR3 is TGCGCCAGCAGCTTGGAGACAGGAATGAACACTGAAGCTTTCTTT.

The rearrangement links TRBV14 to TRBJ2-5; 8 positions agree with TRBD1. J gave up 1 base and V 9 bases, and 7 bases lay outside the gene matches. Germline values: CDR1 SGHDN, CDR2 FVKESK. This CDR3 region has 14 residues. The CDR3 nucleotides read TGTGCCAGTGCGGACAGGGCGTTCCAAGAGACCCAGTACTTC. Encoded protein: CASADRAFQETQYF.

This chain joins TRBV6-1 and TRBJ2-1; no clear D gene. The V end was cut by 6 bases, the J end by 14 bases, with 20 bases between. The CDR3 has 13 residues. Germline-derived CDR1 and CDR2 are MNHNS and SASEGT. The CDR3 DNA is TGTGCCAGCAGCCCTCTGATAGACCCCATTAAGTTCTTC. Translation: CASSPLIDPIKFF.

This clonotype was observed many times. The chain joins TRBV10-3 to TRBJ1-2, with D hard to call. In germline, CDR1 is ENHRY, CDR2 SYGVKD. CDR3 size: 12 residues. Trimming shortened V by 2 bases and J by 5 bases, and 6 bases separated the two germline ends. CDR3 in DNA: TGTGCCATCAGTGAGGAGAGATATGGCTACACCTTC. Its translation is CAISEERYGYTF.

V gene TRBV29-1 combines with J gene TRBJ2-3; D is undetermined. Trimming removed 3 bases at V and 5 bases at J, with 6 bases between. CDR1 and CDR2 from the germline V gene are SQVTM and ANQGSEA. The CDR3 is 11 amino acids. The CDR3 DNA sequence: TGCAGCGTTGATTGGGGAGATACGCAGTATTTT. Residues: CSVDWGDTQYF.

Comment on this clonotype: This may be a read error: a much more frequent sequence differs by one nucleotide. The chain recombines TRBV2 with TRBJ1-2; D not resolved. The V gene lost 8 bases and the J gene lost 5 bases, with 24 bases spanning the gap. Per germline, CDR1 SNHLY and CDR2 FYNNEI. CDR3 size: 16 residues. CDR3 sequence: CASRPVDGEGGYGYTF. In DNA, the CDR3 is TGTGCCAGCCGCCCAGTCGACGGCGAAGGTGGGTATGGCTACACCTTC.

This clonotype came up many times. V is TRBV2 and J is TRBJ1-6; weak D call: TRBD1 (6 bases). The CDR3 is 12 residues long. CDR1 is SNHLY, CDR2 FYNNEI, per germline. The V gene lost 5 bases and the J gene lost 14 bases, with 13 bases spanning the gap. This CDR3 is CASSRTEFTLHF. Written as DNA, the CDR3 is TGTGCCAGCAGTCGGACAGAATTCACCCTCCACTTT.

The chain combines TRBV2 with TRBJ1-5, with 7 bases lining up with TRBD1. This CDR3 is built from 15 residues. Germline V gene sequence: CDR1 SNHLY, CDR2 FYNNEI. J was trimmed by 2 bases and V by 5 bases; bases with no gene match: 6. CDR3 in amino acids: CASSFSTGGNQPQHF. CDR3 nucleotides: TGTGCCAGCAGTTTCTCAACAGGGGGCAATCAGCCCCAGCATTTT.

This clonotype was observed many times. The chain links TRBV2 to TRBJ2-5; TRBD1 might be the D (5 bases). CDR3 size: 14 residues. V was shortened by 4 bases and J by 8 bases, with 17 bases between the two germline ends. Germline CDR1 and CDR2: SNHLY and FYNNEI. This CDR3 is CASSGIGAVTTQYF. CDR3 coding DNA: TGTGCCAGCAGTGGCATAGGGGCCGTAACTACCCAGTACTTC.

This sequence joins TRBV5-1 and TRBJ1-6; D remains ambiguous. Germline values: CDR1 SGHRS, CDR2 YFSETQ. Trimming took 0 bases from V and 3 from J, leaving 7 bases between them. This CDR3 contains 15 residues. CDR3: CASSLGHLYNSPLHF. The CDR3 DNA is TGCGCCAGCAGCTTGGGACACCTCTATAATTCACCCCTCCACTTT.